The T cell receptor (beta chain) described here comes from a study of tissue T cells after allogeneic stem cell transplantation (dated by TCRdb to the early 2020s). For the wider study: More than 5 adult allo-HCT recipients with steroid-refractory GVHD were prospectively enrolled in a research-autopsy study over an approximately three-year period. For viably preserved blood and marrow, CD3+ T cells were flow-sorted when cell numbers allowed; smaller samples underwent direct DNA extraction. On the human side, the study was prospective and observational, with no blinding or randomization. Every GVHD patient received a graft from a donor; four grafts were unmodified and three were CD34-selected to deplete T cells. All GVHD patients had gastrointestinal GVHD and received several lines of GVHD-directed therapy; five or six also had skin involvement. Using research autopsies of patients with and without GVHD, plus mouse models of GVHD, the study profiled TCR beta repertoires across many tissues. Here is what the overall study found, with its caveats: The study did not establish which tissue TCRs were alloreactive or antigen-specific, and some clones may have been host cells that persisted. Blood and spleen T cells captured only a limited portion of the TCR repertoire detected in tissues, in both patients and mice. Within patients, how anatomically similar tissues were was a major factor shaping TCR repertoire composition, regardless of disease or transplant status. Not many T cell clones showed up in more than one patient, yet clustering based on motifs uncovered repertoire signatures that were shared across patients in a tissue-specific way. The patient cohort was small and varied clinically, and sampling depth was recognized as a limitation.

For this clone: Its antigen remains undetermined. There are no base qualities to consult, and no much larger clone falls within one base.

The sample's time point, from its label and the paper: recipient (host-origin) PBMCs collected before allo-HCT. For this chain, trimming is 0 bases at the V end and 7 bases at the J end, and the number of junction bases without a gene match is 8. The CDR3 covers 16 residues, taking in both the cysteine and the phenylalanine. Solely the CDR3 DNA is kept, with 48 bases framed from the first base. The germline V gene provides CDR1 SGDLS and CDR2 YYNGEE. The library was built by means of the immunoSEQ multiplex PCR assay. TCRbeta CDR3 sequencing was performed at survey depth by Adaptive Biotechnologies, and CDR3 sequences, V/J genes, productive frequency and template counts were reported. TCR beta CDR3 regions were amplified from genomic DNA rather than RNA. As for the original processing: Pairwise repertoire overlap between tissues was quantified with Jensen-Shannon divergence, where 1 means complete divergence and 0 identical. Tissues were clustered by single-linkage agglomerative hierarchical clustering of pairwise JSD values and displayed as dendrograms. All patient samples were analyzed with GLIPH2 using simulation_depth 1000, kmer_min_depth 3 and cdr3_length_cutoff 8, and only groups containing more than two unique CDR3s were kept. In a standardized tissue-overlap score, Jaccard GLIPH-group overlap across patients was extrapolated to a standard repertoire size of 1000 clones. Associations of diversity with clinical or experimental variables used linear mixed-effect models with tissue fixed effects and individual random effects. Imported from immuneACCESS, the table was reduced by TCRdb to in-frame sequences with V and J called. These copies leave out some clones; in studies compared against another copy, an unresolved V gene accounts for under half, and the cause of the remainder is not known. V and J calls and clone size are given by that table; D and trimming were obtained from the DNA. For this sample the table gives some 25,000 clones, of which more than 80% were detected only once. About 2% of the sample belongs to the ten largest clones.

The sequence links TRBV9 to TRBJ2-1; 9 central nucleotides agree with TRBD2. The source material was blood, sampled before transplantation. The sequence derives from a male donor older than 55 who later had graft-versus-host disease after an allogeneic stem cell transplant. The DNA is TGTGCCAGCAGCGTAGTCCCCGCGGGGGGGCAAAATGAGCAGTTCTTC. Translation gives CASSVVPAGGQNEQFF.